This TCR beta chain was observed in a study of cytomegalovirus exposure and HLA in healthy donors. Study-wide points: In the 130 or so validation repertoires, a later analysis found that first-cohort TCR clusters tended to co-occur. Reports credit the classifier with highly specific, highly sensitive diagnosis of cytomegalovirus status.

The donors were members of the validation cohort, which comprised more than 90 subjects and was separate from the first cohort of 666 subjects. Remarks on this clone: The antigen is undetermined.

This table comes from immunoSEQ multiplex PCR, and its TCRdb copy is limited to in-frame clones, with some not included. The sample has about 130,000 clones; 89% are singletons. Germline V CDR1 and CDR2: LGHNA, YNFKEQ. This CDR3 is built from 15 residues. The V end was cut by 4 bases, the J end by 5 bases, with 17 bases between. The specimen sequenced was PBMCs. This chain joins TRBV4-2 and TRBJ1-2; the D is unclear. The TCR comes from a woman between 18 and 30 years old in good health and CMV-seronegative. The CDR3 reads CASSPADSVRYGYTF. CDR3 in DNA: TGTGCCAGCAGCCCGGCGGATTCCGTCCGATATGGCTACACCTTC.